This T cell receptor beta chain came from a study of regulatory T cells in long-lasting Graves disease. The time point denotes: newly diagnosed GD, antithyroid drugs for less than 3 months. The TCR library was made from RNA extracted from PBMCs. General observations from the study: Comparison showed that persistent patients shared more public clonotypes (roughly 2,700) than new patients (roughly 970).

Arm-PCR of CDR3 regions and iRepertoire HTBI primers were used to build TCR beta libraries. In TCRdb, the multiplex PCR reads were re-called with MiXCR into one record per CDR3 protein. The repertoire includes some 460,000 distinct CDR3 sequences, around 15% of them detected once, and more than 10% sits in the top ten. Notes on this clonotype: The antigen is undetermined.

Per germline, CDR1 SGDLS and CDR2 YYNGEE. The CDR3 totals 16 residues. V was clipped by 4 bases and J by 4 bases, with 19 bases between them. In addition, the sample was reused for a study of T cells in Graves' hyperthyroidism and ophthalmopathy. From that report: Graves' hyperthyroidism qualified as stable when ophthalmopathy did not progress within 18 months.

Sequenced material: peripheral blood mononuclear cells (PBMCs), taken at new diagnosis, from a patient treated with antithyroid drugs. This rearrangement joins TRBV9 to TRBJ2-3, with D possibly being TRBD2 (5 bases). The receptor comes from a man in his forties with Graves disease. The CDR3 loop is CASSRGPLVGADTQYF. CDR3 nucleotides: TGTGCCAGCAGCCGCGGACCCCTAGTGGGAGCAGATACGCAGTATTTT.